The present T cell receptor beta chain was sequenced within a study of CD8 T cells in Susac syndrome. When the RNA was reverse transcribed, random hexamers were used with an input of about 0.45 to 1 ug. TCRdb fed the immunoSEQ multiplex PCR reads into MiXCR, producing one record per CDR3 protein. This sample has approximately 180,000 distinct CDR3 sequences; roughly 95% occur once, and the top ten carry approximately 0.1%. The CDR3 spans 12 residues. Germline values: CDR1 DFQATT, CDR2 SNEGSKA (reference sequence). Trimming took 6 bases from V and 6 from J; bases not matched to a gene: 7. Both CD4+ and CD8+ T cells were negatively isolated, and TEMRA cells underwent FACS enrichment.

The clonotype was recovered from a human donor with multiple sclerosis. This chain uses TRBV20-1 with TRBJ1-1, with 7 bases lining up with TRBD1. The sample taken for sequencing was CD4+ T cells from PBMCs. The CDR3 DNA reads TGCAGTGCCCAGGGGGAGAGGGCTGAAGCTTTCTTT. Protein product: CSAQGERAEAFF.